The next 7 T cell receptor beta chains were all read from a single sample in a study of blood T cell repertoires in COVID-19. Sequencing was performed with immunoSEQ multiplex PCR; in TCRdb, only in-frame clones are kept and a portion is missing. Found here are roughly 190,000 clones, 86% of them singletons; the top ten hold about 7%. The sample was peripheral blood. The origin of the receptors is a woman aged 80 or over in a cohort sampled during active or convalescent COVID-19.

This chain uses TRBV5-6 with TRBJ2-1, with 7 bases aligning to TRBD2. The CDR3 totals 15 residues. Losses at the gene ends were 2 bases for V and 9 bases for J; bases not matched to a gene: 11. CDR1 SGHDT and CDR2 YYEEEE come from the germline V gene. CDR3 sequence: CASSFGGGIRGEQFF. The CDR3 DNA reads as TGTGCCAGCAGCTTCGGGGGAGGGATCCGCGGTGAGCAGTTCTTC.

The chain combines TRBV5-1 with TRBJ1-2; weak D call: TRBD1 (5 bases). Deletions cut 1 base from V and 8 bases from J, with 9 bases between. CDR1 is SGHRS, CDR2 YFSETQ, per germline. CDR3 length equals 12 residues. This CDR3 is CASSLSSGGYTF. DNA of the CDR3: TGCGCCAGCAGCTTGTCGTCAGGGGGCTACACCTTC.

The CDR3 DNA reads TGTGCCAGCAGCAATCTCAGAGGTGCGGGGTATGGCTACACCTTC. Translating it yields CASSNLRGAGYGYTF. The V call is TRBV6-2 or TRBV6-3, the J call TRBJ1-2; D is ambiguous. V shed 6 bases and J shed 5 bases, with 19 bases lying between them. The CDR3 has 15 residues. Germline V lookup: CDR1 MNHEY, CDR2 SVGEGT.

The V gene is TRBV13, the J gene TRBJ1-2; D is perhaps TRBD1 (5 bases). Trimming took 3 bases from V and 6 from J, leaving 11 bases between them. The CDR3 length is 13 residues. Germline CDR1 reads PRHDT; CDR2 reads FYEKMQ (reference sequence). CDR3 loop: CASSLSTENGYTF. CDR3 DNA: TGTGCCAGCAGCTTGTCGACAGAGAATGGCTACACCTTC. Combining the CDR3 with reference TRBV13 and TRBJ1-2 gives the whole variable domain AAGVIQSPRHLIKEKRETATLKCYPIPRHDTVYWYQQGPGQDPQFLISFYEKMQSDKGSIPDRFSAQQFSDYHSELNMSSLELGDSALYFCASSLSTENGYTFGSGTRLTVV.

This clone has only a few counts. The CDR3 DNA sequence: TGCGCCAGCAGCTTCGGTACGGGAGTAATAGATACGCAGTATTTT. It encodes CASSFGTGVIDTQYF. The chain employs TRBV5-1 and TRBJ2-3; weak D call: TRBD2 (6 bases). Germline assignment: CDR1 SGHRS and CDR2 YFSETQ. V lost 2 bases, J lost 5 bases, and 15 bases lay in between. The CDR3 is 15 amino acids.

This chain joins TRBV5-6 and TRBJ2-5, with 7 bases that match TRBD1. Trimming cost V 0 bases and J 4 bases; bases outside gene matches: 9. Germline CDR1 reads SGHDT; CDR2 reads YYEEEE. The CDR3 is 16 residues long. The CDR3 DNA is TGTGCCAGCAGCTTGGATCGGACAGGCTTGGGAGAGACCCAGTACTTC. This sequence encodes CASSLDRTGLGETQYF.

The rearrangement uses TRBV3-1 (or the pseudogene TRBV3-2) and TRBJ2-7, with TRBD1 matching over 8 bases. Germline loops: CDR1 LGHDT, CDR2 YNNKEL (reference sequence). J lost 2 bases, V lost 4 bases, and 4 bases had no gene match. The CDR3 has 14 residues. CDR3 coding DNA: TGTGCCAGCAGCCCCCGGGACAGGACCTACGAGCAGTACGTC. Translation: CASSPRDRTYEQYV.